This T cell receptor (beta chain) was sequenced in a study of chemoradiotherapy in HPV16-positive cancers. Study background: Candidate HPV-specific clones and shared TCR motifs came from a couple of HPV16-positive patients.

The CDR3 extends over 15 amino acids. The V end lost 0 bases, the J end lost 0 bases, and 4 bases lay between the germline ends. Germline CDR1 is SGDLS and CDR2 is YYNGEE. Only in-frame clones appear in the TCRdb table, and some are missing; sequencing was by immunoSEQ multiplex PCR. The sample lists roughly 14,000 clones; approximately 89% were seen once. This clone is a singleton in its sample. The material sequenced was tumor tissue, taken from a patient who underwent chemoradiotherapy. The chain has TRBV9 and TRBJ1-6; D remains unclear. The origin of this receptor is a human donor with HPV-associated anogenital cancer. DNA of the CDR3: TGTGCCAGCAGCGTAGCTAGCTCCTATAATTCACCCCTCCACTTT. Translation gives CASSVASSYNSPLHF.